Below, one TCR beta chain is given with its context. Antigen specificity is unknown. TCRdb keeps only in-frame clones here, not all; method: immunoSEQ multiplex PCR. The data show some 53,000 clones, around four fifths seen once. These data originate in a study of memory CD4+ T cells and cytomegalovirus serostatus. Study-level findings and limits: 67 of 164 known CMV-associated TCRbeta sequences appeared in CD4+ memory. The CMV-associated TCR signature appears largely within the CD4+ memory repertoire.

Germline V CDR1 and CDR2: SGHAT, FQNNGV. V gave up 5 bases and J gave up 3 bases; unmatched junction bases: 7. CDR3 length: 15 residues. The sort gate was single viable CD3+CD4+CD8-CD45RO+ cells for memory CD4+ T cells. The clonotype comes from an adult in good health and CMV-seronegative. The chain combines TRBV11-2 with TRBJ2-3; 8 positions agree with TRBD2. The sequenced sample was memory CD4+ T cells from blood. The CDR3: CASSGGLVTTDTQYF. CDR3 DNA sequence: TGTGCCAGCAGCGGGGGACTAGTCACAACAGATACGCAGTATTTT.